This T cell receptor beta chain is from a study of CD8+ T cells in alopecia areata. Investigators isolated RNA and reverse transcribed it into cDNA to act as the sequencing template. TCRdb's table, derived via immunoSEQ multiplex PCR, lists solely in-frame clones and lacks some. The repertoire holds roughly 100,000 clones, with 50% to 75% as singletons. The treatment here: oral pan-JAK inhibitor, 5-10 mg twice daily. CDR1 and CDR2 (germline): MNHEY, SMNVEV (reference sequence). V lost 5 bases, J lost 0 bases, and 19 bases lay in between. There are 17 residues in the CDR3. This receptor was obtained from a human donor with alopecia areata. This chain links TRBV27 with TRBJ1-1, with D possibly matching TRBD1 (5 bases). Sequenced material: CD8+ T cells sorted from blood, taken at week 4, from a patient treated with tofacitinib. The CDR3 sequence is CASSADSWGLMNTEAFF. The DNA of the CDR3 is TGTGCCAGCAGTGCAGACAGTTGGGGTCTCATGAACACTGAAGCTTTCTTT.